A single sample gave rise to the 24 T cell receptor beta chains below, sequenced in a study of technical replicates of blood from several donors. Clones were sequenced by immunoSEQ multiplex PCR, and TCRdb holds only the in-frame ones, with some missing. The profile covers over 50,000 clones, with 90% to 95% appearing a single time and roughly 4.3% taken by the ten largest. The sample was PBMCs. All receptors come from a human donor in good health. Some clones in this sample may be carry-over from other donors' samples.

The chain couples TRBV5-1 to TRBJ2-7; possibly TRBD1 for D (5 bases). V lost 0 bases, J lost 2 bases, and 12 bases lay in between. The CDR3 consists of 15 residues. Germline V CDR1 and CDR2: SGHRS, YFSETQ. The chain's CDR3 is CASSLEAGWAYEQYF. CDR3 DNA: TGCGCCAGCAGCTTGGAGGCAGGGTGGGCCTACGAGCAGTACTTC.

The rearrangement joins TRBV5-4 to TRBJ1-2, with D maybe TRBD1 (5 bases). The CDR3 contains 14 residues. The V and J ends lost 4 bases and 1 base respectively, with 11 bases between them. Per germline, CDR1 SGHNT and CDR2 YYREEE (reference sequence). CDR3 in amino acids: CASSGTGGNYGYTF. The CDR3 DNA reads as TGTGCCAGCAGCGGGACGGGGGGTAACTATGGCTACACCTTC.

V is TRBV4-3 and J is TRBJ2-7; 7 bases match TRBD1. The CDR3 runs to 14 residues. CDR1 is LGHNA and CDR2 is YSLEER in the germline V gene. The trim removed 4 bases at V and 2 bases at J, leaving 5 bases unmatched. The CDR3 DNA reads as TGCGCCAGCAGCCCGACAGGGCCCACCTACGAGCAGTACTTC. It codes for CASSPTGPTYEQYF.

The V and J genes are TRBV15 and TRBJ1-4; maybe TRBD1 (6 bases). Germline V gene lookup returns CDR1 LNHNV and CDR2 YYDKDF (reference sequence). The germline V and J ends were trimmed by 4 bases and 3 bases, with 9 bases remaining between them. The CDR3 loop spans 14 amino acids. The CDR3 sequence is CATSKTGSNEKLFF. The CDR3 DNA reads TGTGCCACCAGCAAGACAGGCTCTAATGAAAAACTGTTTTTT.

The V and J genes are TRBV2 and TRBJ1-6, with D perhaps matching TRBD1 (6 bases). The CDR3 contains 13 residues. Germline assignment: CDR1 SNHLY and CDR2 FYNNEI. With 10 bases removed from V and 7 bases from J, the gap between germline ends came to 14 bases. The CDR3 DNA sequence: TGTGCCACTCGGAGGCAGGGGAATTCACCCCTCCACTTT. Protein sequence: CATRRQGNSPLHF. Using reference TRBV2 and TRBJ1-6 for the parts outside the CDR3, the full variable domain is EPEVTQTPSHQVTQMGQEVILRCVPISNHLYFYWYRQILGQKVEFLVSFYNNEISEKSEIFDDQFSVERPDGSNFTLKIRSTKLEDSAMYFCATRRQGNSPLHFGNGTRLTVT.

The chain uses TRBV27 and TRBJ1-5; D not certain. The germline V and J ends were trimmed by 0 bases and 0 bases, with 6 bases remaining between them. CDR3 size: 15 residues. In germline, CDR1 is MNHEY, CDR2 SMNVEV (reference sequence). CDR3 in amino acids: CASSLSVYSNQPQHF. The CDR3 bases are TGTGCCAGCAGTTTATCTGTCTATAGCAATCAGCCCCAGCATTTT.

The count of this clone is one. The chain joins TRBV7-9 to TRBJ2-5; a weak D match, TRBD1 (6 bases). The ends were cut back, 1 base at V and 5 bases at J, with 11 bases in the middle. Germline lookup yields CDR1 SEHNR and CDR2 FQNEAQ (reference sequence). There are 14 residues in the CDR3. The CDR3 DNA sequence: TGTGCCAGCAGCTTAGTTGGGGGCTCGGAGACCCAGTACTTC. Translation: CASSLVGGSETQYF.

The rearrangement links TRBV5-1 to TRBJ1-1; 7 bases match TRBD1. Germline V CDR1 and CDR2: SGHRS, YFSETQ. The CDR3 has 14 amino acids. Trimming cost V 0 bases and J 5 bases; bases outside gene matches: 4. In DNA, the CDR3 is TGCGCCAGCAGCTTGGAGGGGGCAGGGACTGAAGCTTTCTTT. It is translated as CASSLEGAGTEAFF.

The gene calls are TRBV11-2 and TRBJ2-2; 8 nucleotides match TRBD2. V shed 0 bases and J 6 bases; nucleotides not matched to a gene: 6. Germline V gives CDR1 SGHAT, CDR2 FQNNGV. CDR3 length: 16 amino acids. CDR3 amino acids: CASSLDRGTRSGELFF. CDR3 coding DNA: TGTGCCAGCAGCTTAGATCGGGGGACTAGATCCGGGGAGCTGTTTTTT.

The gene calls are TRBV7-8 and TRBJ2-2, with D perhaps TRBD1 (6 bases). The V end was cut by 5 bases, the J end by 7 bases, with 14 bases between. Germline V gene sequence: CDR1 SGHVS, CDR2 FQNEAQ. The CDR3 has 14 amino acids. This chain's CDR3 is CASSETQGIGELFF. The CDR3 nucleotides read TGTGCCAGCAGCGAAACCCAGGGGATCGGGGAGCTGTTTTTT.

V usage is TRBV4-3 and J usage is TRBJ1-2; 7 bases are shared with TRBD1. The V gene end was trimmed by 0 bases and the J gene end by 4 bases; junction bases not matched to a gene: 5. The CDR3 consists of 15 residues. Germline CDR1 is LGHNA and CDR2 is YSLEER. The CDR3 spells CASSQDRTGVYGYTF. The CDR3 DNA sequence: TGCGCCAGCAGCCAAGATCGAACAGGGGTCTATGGCTACACCTTC.

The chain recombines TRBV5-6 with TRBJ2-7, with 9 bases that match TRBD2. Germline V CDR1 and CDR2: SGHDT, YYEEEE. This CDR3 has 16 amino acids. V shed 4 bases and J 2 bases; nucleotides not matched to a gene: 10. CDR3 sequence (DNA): TGTGCCAGCAGCCCCGGGAGAGCTAGCGGGGCCTACGAGCAGTACTTC. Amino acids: CASSPGRASGAYEQYF.

CDR3 DNA: TGTGCCAGCAGCTTAACCGGGACAGGGGACGAGCAGTACTTC. This sequence encodes CASSLTGTGDEQYF. The chain carries TRBV6-5 and TRBJ2-7, with 10 bases aligning to TRBD1. Trimming at V came to 6 bases and at J to 5 bases, leaving 7 bases not matched to a gene. Germline values: CDR1 MNHEY, CDR2 SVGAGI. This CDR3 comprises 14 residues.

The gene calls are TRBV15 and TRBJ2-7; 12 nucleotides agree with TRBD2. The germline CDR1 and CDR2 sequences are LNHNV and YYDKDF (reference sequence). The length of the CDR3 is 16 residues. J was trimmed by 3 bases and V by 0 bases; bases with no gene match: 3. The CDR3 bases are TGTGCCACCAGCAGAGAACCGACTAGCGGGGGCTACGAGCAGTACTTC. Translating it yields CATSREPTSGGYEQYF.

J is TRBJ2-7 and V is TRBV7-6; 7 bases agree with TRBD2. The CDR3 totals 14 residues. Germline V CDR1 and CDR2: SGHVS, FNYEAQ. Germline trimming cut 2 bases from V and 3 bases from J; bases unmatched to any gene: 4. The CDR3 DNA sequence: TGTGCCAGCAGCTTACTATCTAGCGGCTACGAGCAGTACTTC. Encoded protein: CASSLLSSGYEQYF.

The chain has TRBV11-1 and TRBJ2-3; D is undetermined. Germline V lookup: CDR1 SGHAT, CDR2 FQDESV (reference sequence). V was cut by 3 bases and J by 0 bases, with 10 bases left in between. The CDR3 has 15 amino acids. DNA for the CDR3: TGTGCCAGCAGCTTTCGTGGCAGTAGCACAGATACGCAGTATTTT. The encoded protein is CASSFRGSSTDTQYF.

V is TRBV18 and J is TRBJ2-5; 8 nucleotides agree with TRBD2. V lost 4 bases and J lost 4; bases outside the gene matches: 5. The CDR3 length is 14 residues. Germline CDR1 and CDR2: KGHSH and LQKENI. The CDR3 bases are TGTGCCAGCTCACGCGGACTAGCCCCAGAGACCCAGTACTTC. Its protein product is CASSRGLAPETQYF. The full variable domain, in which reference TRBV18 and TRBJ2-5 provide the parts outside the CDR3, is NAGVMQNPRHLVRRRGQEARLRCSPMKGHSHVYWYRQLPEEGLKFMVYLQKENIIDESGMPKERFSAEFPKEGPSILRIQQVVRGDSAAYFCASSRGLAPETQYFGPGTRLLVL.

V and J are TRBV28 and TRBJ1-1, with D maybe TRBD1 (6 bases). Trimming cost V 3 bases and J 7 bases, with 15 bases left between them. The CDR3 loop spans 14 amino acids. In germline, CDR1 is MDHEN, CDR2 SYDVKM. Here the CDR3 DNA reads TGTGCCAGCAGTTTTTCGGCAGGGGCTAATGAAGCTTTCTTT. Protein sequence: CASSFSAGANEAFF.

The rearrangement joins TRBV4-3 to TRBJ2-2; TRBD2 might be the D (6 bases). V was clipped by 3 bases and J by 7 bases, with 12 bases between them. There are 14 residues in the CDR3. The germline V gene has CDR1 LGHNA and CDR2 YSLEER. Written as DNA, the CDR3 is TGCGCCAGCAGCCAGGCTTCGGGGGACGGGGAGCTGTTTTTT. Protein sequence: CASSQASGDGELFF.

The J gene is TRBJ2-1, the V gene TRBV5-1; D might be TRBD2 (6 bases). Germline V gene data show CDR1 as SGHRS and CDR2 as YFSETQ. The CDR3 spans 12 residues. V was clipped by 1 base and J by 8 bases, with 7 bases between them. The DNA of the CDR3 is TGCGCCAGCAGCTTGTGGGGGGATGAGCAGTTCTTC. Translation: CASSLWGDEQFF.

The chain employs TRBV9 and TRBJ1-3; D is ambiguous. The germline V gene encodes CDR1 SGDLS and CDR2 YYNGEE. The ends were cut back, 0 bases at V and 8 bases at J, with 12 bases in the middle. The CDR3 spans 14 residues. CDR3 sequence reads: CASSVEWGGHTIYF. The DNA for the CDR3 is TGTGCCAGCAGCGTAGAATGGGGAGGGCACACCATATATTTT.

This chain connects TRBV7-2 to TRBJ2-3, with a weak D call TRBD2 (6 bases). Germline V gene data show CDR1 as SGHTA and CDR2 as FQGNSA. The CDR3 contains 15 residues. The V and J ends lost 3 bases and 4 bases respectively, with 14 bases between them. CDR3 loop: CASSFNTGVADTQYF. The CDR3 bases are TGTGCCAGCAGCTTTAATACGGGAGTAGCAGATACGCAGTATTTT.

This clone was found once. CDR3 in amino acids: CASSHASGSYNEQFF. Written as DNA, the CDR3 is TGCGCCAGCAGCCACGCTAGCGGGAGCTACAATGAGCAGTTCTTC. This chain links TRBV4-3 with TRBJ2-1; 10 bases map to TRBD2. With V trimmed by 3 bases and J by 3 bases, 2 bases remained unmatched. Looked up from germline, CDR1 is LGHNA and CDR2 is YSLEER. The CDR3 spans 15 residues.

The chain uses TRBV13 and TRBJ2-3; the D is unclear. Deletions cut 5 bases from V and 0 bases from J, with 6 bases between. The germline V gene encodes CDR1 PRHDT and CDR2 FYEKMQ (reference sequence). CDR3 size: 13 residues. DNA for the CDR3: TGTGCCAGCAGCAAACTAAGCACAGATACGCAGTATTTT. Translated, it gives CASSKLSTDTQYF.